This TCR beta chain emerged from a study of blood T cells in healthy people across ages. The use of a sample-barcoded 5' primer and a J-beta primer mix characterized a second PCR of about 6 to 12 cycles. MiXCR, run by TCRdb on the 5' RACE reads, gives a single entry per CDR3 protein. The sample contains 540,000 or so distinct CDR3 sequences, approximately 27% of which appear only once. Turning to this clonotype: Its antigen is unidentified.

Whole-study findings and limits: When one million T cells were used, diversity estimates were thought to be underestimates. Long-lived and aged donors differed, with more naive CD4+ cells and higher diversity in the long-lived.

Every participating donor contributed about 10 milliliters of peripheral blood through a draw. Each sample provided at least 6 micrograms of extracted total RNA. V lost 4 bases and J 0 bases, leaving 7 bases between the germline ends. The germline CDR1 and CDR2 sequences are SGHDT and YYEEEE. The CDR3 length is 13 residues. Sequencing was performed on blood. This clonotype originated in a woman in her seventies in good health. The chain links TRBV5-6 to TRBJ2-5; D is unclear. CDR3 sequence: CASSALYQETQYF. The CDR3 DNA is TGTGCCAGCAGCGCCCTGTACCAAGAGACCCAGTACTTC.